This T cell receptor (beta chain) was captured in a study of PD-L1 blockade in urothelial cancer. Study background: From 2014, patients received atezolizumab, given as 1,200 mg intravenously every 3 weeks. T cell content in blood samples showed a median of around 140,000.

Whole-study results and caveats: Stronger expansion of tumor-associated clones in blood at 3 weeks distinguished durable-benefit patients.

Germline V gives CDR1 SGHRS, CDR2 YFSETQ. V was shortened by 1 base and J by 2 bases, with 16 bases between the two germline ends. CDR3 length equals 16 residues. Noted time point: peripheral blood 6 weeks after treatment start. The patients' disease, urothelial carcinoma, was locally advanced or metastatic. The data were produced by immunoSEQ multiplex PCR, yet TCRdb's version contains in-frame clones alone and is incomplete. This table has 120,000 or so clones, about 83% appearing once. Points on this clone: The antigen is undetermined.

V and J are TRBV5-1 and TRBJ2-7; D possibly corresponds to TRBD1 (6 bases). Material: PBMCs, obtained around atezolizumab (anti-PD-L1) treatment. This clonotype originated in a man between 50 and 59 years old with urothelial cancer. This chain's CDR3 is CASSLSTGPSPYEQYF. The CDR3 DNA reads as TGCGCCAGCAGCTTGTCGACAGGACCCAGTCCCTACGAGCAGTACTTC.